This TCR beta chain appears in the sequencing data of a study of blood T cells in healthy people across ages. This CDR3 is 12 amino acids long. V was trimmed by 4 bases and J by 9 bases, leaving 10 bases between them. The V gene's germline CDR1 is LGHNA and CDR2 YSLEER. This clonotype showed up many times. What it binds is not known. Study-wide findings and caveats: It was held that diversity estimates obtained from one million T cells represented underestimates. Unsorted PBMC material precluded a definitive naive versus antigen-experienced comparison.

Through a sample-barcoded 5' primer and a J-beta primer mix, a second PCR was run for roughly 6 to 11 cycles. Via MiXCR, TCRdb re-called the 5' RACE reads, giving one row per CDR3 protein. This sample has over 450,000 distinct CDR3 sequences, with about 24% found just once. PBMCs, at least 7 million per sample, were isolated. These same data were also listed under a study on T cells of mothers and their children. From that report: According to the study, all extracted RNA entered cDNA synthesis at 1.5 ug per 15 ul.

Sequencing used blood. This clonotype was obtained from a boy aged 5-17 years in good health. The chain carries TRBV4-3 and TRBJ2-4; no firm D call. DNA for the CDR3: TGCGCCAGCAGCCGGCACGGTAGCATTCAGTACTTC. The encoded protein is CASSRHGSIQYF.